This T cell receptor beta chain is from a study of T cell repertoires in cytomegalovirus infection. Study-wide background: Indicated by public TCR beta signatures were CMV infection and matching HLA type. Points from the study as a whole: Cumulated frequencies of public TCR beta families served to identify carriers of CMV plus the relevant HLA. The ex vivo response was dominated by HLA-C-restricted CMV-specific TCR beta clonotypes.

This clonotype has a handful of counts. Its antigen is not known. V gave up 7 bases and J gave up 5 bases, with 8 bases separating them. Germline V gene data show CDR1 as MGHDK and CDR2 as SYGVNS. There are 11 residues in the CDR3. TCRdb itself ran the reads through MiXCR, one entry per CDR3 protein. The table lists 560,000 or so distinct CDR3 sequences, approximately 15% of them singletons. This clonotype originated in a human donor in good health (CMV status not recorded). Some clones in this sample may be carry-over from other donors' samples. The sequenced material came from CD8+ T cells from PBMCs. V gene TRBV25-1 combines with J gene TRBJ1-1, with D uncertain. CDR3 sequence: CASITRTEAFF. The DNA of the CDR3 is TGTGCCAGCATTACCCGGACTGAAGCTTTCTTT. The full variable domain, its missing parts supplied by reference TRBV25-1 and TRBJ1-1, is EADIYQTPRYLVIGTGKKITLECSQTMGHDKMYWYQQDPGMELHLIHYSYGVNSTEKGDLSSESTVSRIRTEHFPLTLESARPSHTSQYLCASITRTEAFFGQGTRLTVV.